This is a list of T cell receptor beta chains from one sample in a study of T cell responses to AZD1222 COVID-19 vaccine. Assay used: immunoSEQ multiplex PCR; TCRdb lists only in-frame clones, some missing. The data contain over 150,000 clones, about 90% of them singletons. The sample consisted of peripheral blood, taken on day 0 of AZD1222 vaccination. All receptors come from an adult in good health. Each CDR3 is given with its conserved first and last residue. The order of the fields is D gene, V gene, CDR3 length, clone size, J gene, CDR3 protein. The D gene is left open where the match is weak. Clone size is given for some rows only: seen once, a few or many times, or a class if the clone is expanded.

d_call: -; v_call: TRBV5-1; cdr3_length: 13; clone_size: -; j_call: TRBJ2-5; cdr3_aa: CASSLGGTETQYF
d_call: TRBD2; v_call: TRBV5-1; cdr3_length: 17; clone_size: -; j_call: TRBJ2-1; cdr3_aa: CASSLSTSGRSYNEQFF
d_call: -; v_call: TRBV7-9; cdr3_length: 15; clone_size: -; j_call: TRBJ2-7; cdr3_aa: CASSPQTGGATEQYF
d_call: -; v_call: TRBV7-3; cdr3_length: 14; clone_size: -; j_call: TRBJ2-2; cdr3_aa: CASSFSMYIGELFF
d_call: -; v_call: TRBV29-1; cdr3_length: 12; clone_size: -; j_call: TRBJ2-2; cdr3_aa: CSVGGNTGELFF
d_call: -; v_call: TRBV18; cdr3_length: 13; clone_size: -; j_call: TRBJ1-4; cdr3_aa: CASSTALNEKLFF
d_call: TRBD1; v_call: TRBV7-9; cdr3_length: 14; clone_size: -; j_call: TRBJ1-2; cdr3_aa: CASSARDRLYGYTF
d_call: TRBD1; v_call: TRBV28; cdr3_length: 14; clone_size: -; j_call: TRBJ2-7; cdr3_aa: CASREGQGSYEQYF
d_call: TRBD1; v_call: TRBV5-1; cdr3_length: 15; clone_size: -; j_call: TRBJ2-5; cdr3_aa: CASGRAQGAGETQYF
d_call: -; v_call: TRBV27; cdr3_length: 13; clone_size: -; j_call: TRBJ1-1; cdr3_aa: CASSLGLLTEAFF
d_call: -; v_call: TRBV12-5; cdr3_length: 13; clone_size: -; j_call: TRBJ1-5; cdr3_aa: CASRGLDHQPQHF
d_call: -; v_call: TRBV27; cdr3_length: 14; clone_size: -; j_call: TRBJ2-7; cdr3_aa: CATSPVRASSEQYF
d_call: TRBD2; v_call: TRBV27; cdr3_length: 15; clone_size: few; j_call: TRBJ2-7; cdr3_aa: CASSLRFSGSYEQYF
d_call: TRBD2; v_call: TRBV19; cdr3_length: 15; clone_size: few; j_call: TRBJ2-7; cdr3_aa: CATSAPGGPTYEQYF
d_call: -; v_call: TRBV6-5; cdr3_length: 16; clone_size: -; j_call: TRBJ2-1; cdr3_aa: CASSSAGSPSYNEQFF
d_call: -; v_call: TRBV15; cdr3_length: 17; clone_size: -; j_call: TRBJ1-5; cdr3_aa: CATSRGSARVVNQPQHF
d_call: -; v_call: TRBV20-1; cdr3_length: 14; clone_size: -; j_call: TRBJ1-1; cdr3_aa: CSASPAGEDTEAFF
d_call: TRBD2; v_call: TRBV9; cdr3_length: 15; clone_size: -; j_call: TRBJ2-3; cdr3_aa: CASSVGKAGADTQYF
d_call: -; v_call: TRBV18; cdr3_length: 16; clone_size: -; j_call: TRBJ2-6; cdr3_aa: CASSRDRSSGANVLTF
d_call: -; v_call: TRBV3-1/TRBV3-2; cdr3_length: 14; clone_size: -; j_call: TRBJ1-3; cdr3_aa: CASSPRGSGNTIYF
d_call: -; v_call: TRBV20-1; cdr3_length: 11; clone_size: -; j_call: TRBJ2-7; cdr3_aa: CSARVSDEQYF
d_call: -; v_call: TRBV7-6; cdr3_length: 13; clone_size: -; j_call: TRBJ2-7; cdr3_aa: CASSLYSSYEQYF
d_call: TRBD1; v_call: TRBV14; cdr3_length: 16; clone_size: -; j_call: TRBJ2-7; cdr3_aa: CASSQGSGTGLNEQYF
d_call: -; v_call: TRBV7-9; cdr3_length: 12; clone_size: once; j_call: TRBJ1-1; cdr3_aa: CAAHGADPRAFF
d_call: -; v_call: TRBV19; cdr3_length: 17; clone_size: -; j_call: TRBJ2-1; cdr3_aa: CASSIDMRRVGYNEQFF
d_call: TRBD2; v_call: TRBV11-2; cdr3_length: 16; clone_size: few; j_call: TRBJ2-7; cdr3_aa: CASTKPGVAGAYEQYF
d_call: TRBD2; v_call: TRBV19; cdr3_length: 15; clone_size: -; j_call: TRBJ2-7; cdr3_aa: CASSILASGFSEQYF
d_call: -; v_call: TRBV5-8; cdr3_length: 13; clone_size: -; j_call: TRBJ1-1; cdr3_aa: CASSFTGYTEAFF
d_call: TRBD1; v_call: TRBV13; cdr3_length: 14; clone_size: -; j_call: TRBJ1-5; cdr3_aa: CASSLGQGDQPQHF
d_call: -; v_call: TRBV19; cdr3_length: 13; clone_size: -; j_call: TRBJ1-5; cdr3_aa: CASTPGHGQPQHF
d_call: -; v_call: TRBV7-8; cdr3_length: 15; clone_size: -; j_call: TRBJ2-7; cdr3_aa: CASSLGQGPSYEQYF